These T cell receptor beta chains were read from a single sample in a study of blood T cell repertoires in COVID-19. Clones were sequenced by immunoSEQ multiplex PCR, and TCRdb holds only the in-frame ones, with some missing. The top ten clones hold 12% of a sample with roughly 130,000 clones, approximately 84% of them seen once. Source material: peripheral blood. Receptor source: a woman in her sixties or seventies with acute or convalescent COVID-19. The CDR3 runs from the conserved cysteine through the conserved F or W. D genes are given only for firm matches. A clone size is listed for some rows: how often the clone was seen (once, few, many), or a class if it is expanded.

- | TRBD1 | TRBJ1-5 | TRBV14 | TGTGCCAGCAGCCAAGATATTACGGTTGGGACAGAGGGCAATCAGCCCCAGCATTTT | CASSQDITVGTEGNQPQHF
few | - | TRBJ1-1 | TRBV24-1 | TGTGCCACCAGTGATTTGACTAGTACAGGGCCGGGCACTGAAGCTTTCTTT | CATSDLTSTGPGTEAFF
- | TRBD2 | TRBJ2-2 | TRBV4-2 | TGTGCCAGCAGCCAGACTAGCGGGGGGGTGAACACCGGGGAGCTGTTTTTT | CASSQTSGGVNTGELFF
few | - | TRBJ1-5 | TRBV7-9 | TGTGCCAGCAGCTTATCCTCCCCAAAACAGGGAAACCAGCCCCAGCATTTT | CASSLSSPKQGNQPQHF
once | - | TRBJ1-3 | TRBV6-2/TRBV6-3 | TGTGCCAGCAGTCCGGGACTCCTGCTCCGTTTCTCTGGAAACACCATATATTTT | CASSPGLLLRFSGNTIYF
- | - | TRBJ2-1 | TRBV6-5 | TGTGCCAGCGCCTTGACAGTCAATGAGCAGTTCTTC | CASALTVNEQFF
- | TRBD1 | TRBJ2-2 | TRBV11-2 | TGTGCCAGCAGCCGGACAGGGGGCGGGAACACCGGGGAGCTGTTTTTT | CASSRTGGGNTGELFF
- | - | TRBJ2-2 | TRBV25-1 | TGTGCCAGCGCCTACAGGGATGGTACCGGGGAGCTGTTTTTT | CASAYRDGTGELFF
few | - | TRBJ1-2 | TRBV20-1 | TGCAGTGCTAGTGCGGAGGGTGGGGGCTACACCTTC | CSASAEGGGYTF
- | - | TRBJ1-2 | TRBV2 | TGTGCCAGCCGTGTGGAGAGTGGTGGCTACACCTTC | CASRVESGGYTF
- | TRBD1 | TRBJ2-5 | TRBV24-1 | TGTGCCACCAGTGTCGGGACAGGCCCTTCGGAGACCCAGTACTTC | CATSVGTGPSETQYF
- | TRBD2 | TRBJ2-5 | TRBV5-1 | TGCGCCAGCAGCGGGGGGGGATCAGAGGAGACCCAGTACTTC | CASSGGGSEETQYF
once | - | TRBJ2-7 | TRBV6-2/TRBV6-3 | TGTGCCAGCAGTCCCTCCTCCTACGAGCAGTACTTC | CASSPSSYEQYF
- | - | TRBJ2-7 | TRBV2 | TGTGCCAGCAGCGTACAGGACTACGAGCAGTACTTC | CASSVQDYEQYF
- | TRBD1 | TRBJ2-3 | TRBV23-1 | TGCGCCAGCAGTCAACGACTGGACAGGACAGATACGCAGTATTTT | CASSQRLDRTDTQYF
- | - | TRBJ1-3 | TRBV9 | TGTGCCAGCAGCGAGCCTACAGCTGGAAACACCATATATTTT | CASSEPTAGNTIYF
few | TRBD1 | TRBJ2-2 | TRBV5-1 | TGCGCCAGCAGCCCGGGCATCAGGACAGGGAGCACCGGGGAGCTGTTTTTT | CASSPGIRTGSTGELFF
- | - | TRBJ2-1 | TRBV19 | TGTGCCAGTAGTATCGTGGGGGGACCCTCCTACAATGAGCAGTTCTTC | CASSIVGGPSYNEQFF
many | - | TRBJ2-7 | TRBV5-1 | TGCGCCAGCAGCCCACTAAACCAAAGGGGCATGGGCGAGCAGTACTTC | CASSPLNQRGMGEQYF
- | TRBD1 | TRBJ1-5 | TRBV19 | TGTGCCGGGGGCAGAACAGGGGATAGCAATCAGCCCCAGCATTTT | CAGGRTGDSNQPQHF
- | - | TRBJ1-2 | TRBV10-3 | TGTGCCATCAGTGAGGAGCCCGGACAGAACTATGGCTACACCTTC | CAISEEPGQNYGYTF
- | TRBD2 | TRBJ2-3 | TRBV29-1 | TGCAGCGTTGTACGGGAGGCAGATACGCAGTATTTT | CSVVREADTQYF
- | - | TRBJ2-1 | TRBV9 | TGTGCCAGCAGCGTGGGCACGTACAATGAGCAGTTCTTC | CASSVGTYNEQFF
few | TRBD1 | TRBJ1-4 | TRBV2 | TGTGCCAGCAGACGCAGACAGGGGGCCGATGAAAAACTGTTTTTT | CASRRRQGADEKLFF
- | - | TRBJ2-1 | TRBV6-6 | TGTGCCAGCAGTCCCCGACGGGGGTCTACCATTTACAATGAGCAGTTCTTC | CASSPRRGSTIYNEQFF
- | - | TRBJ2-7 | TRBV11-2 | TGTGCCAGCAGCCATCCTAGGGGCGAGCAGTACTTC | CASSHPRGEQYF